This T cell receptor (beta chain) was observed in a study of cytomegalovirus exposure and HLA in healthy donors. Study observations and caveats: There were some public TCRs occurring in many donors, but most TCR sequences were rare. Cytomegalovirus status was reportedly diagnosed by the classifier with high specificity and sensitivity.

The V and J ends lost 5 bases and 3 bases, in that order; junction bases with no gene match: 17. The CDR3 consists of 18 residues. Germline V gives CDR1 SGHTA, CDR2 FQGNSA. Notes on this clone: The antigen is unknown.

Produced via immunoSEQ multiplex PCR; TCRdb's table is partial and in-frame only. Among 250,000 to 300,000 clones listed, 90% were seen once. The sample consisted of PBMCs. This sequence was found in a woman between 18 and 29 years old in good health and CMV-seronegative. V gene TRBV7-2 combines with J gene TRBJ1-2, with TRBD1 matching 8 bases. CDR3: CASSPSGQGARMDYGYTF. The CDR3 DNA reads as TGTGCCAGCAGCCCATCGGGGCAGGGGGCGCGAATGGACTATGGCTACACCTTC.